These 2 T cell receptor beta chains were all obtained from the same sample, sequenced in a study of blood T cells in healthy people across ages. Sample-barcoded 5' priming and a J-beta primer mix drove a second PCR of roughly 6 to 12 cycles. MiXCR, run by TCRdb on the 5' RACE reads, gives a single entry per CDR3 protein. The table lists some 1.4 million distinct CDR3 sequences, around 42% of them singletons. Material for sequencing was blood. The source of these receptors is a woman under 30 in good health.

This clonotype appeared a few times. The V and J genes are TRBV27 and TRBJ2-2; D unresolved. This CDR3 contains 15 residues. Trimming took off 3 bases at V and 4 bases at J, with 12 bases between the two ends. Germline lookup yields CDR1 MNHEY and CDR2 SMNVEV (reference sequence). This CDR3 is CASSLRTASTGELFF. The CDR3 nucleotides are TGTGCCAGCAGTTTGCGTACGGCCTCCACCGGGGAGCTGTTTTTT.

V usage is TRBV6-5 and J usage is TRBJ1-2, with D possibly being TRBD1 (5 bases). The CDR3 extends over 14 amino acids. CDR1 MNHEY and CDR2 SVGAGI come from the germline V gene. V was cut by 7 bases and J by 4 bases, with 16 bases left in between. The CDR3 sequence is CASNPRATVYGYTF. CDR3 coding DNA: TGTGCCAGCAACCCACGGGCGACAGTCTATGGCTACACCTTC.